This TCR beta chain was found in a study of T cells in Graves' hyperthyroidism and ophthalmopathy. Study-wide results and limits: Within blood appeared most thyroid clonotypes that had expanded above 0.001.

Amplified regions were TCR beta CDR3 sequences from RNA transcripts. During a first-round RT-PCR of the TCR CDR3, the HTBI primer set was used. Each CDR3 protein gets one entry after TCRdb re-called the multiplex PCR reads with MiXCR. The sample records about 560,000 distinct CDR3 sequences, approximately 15% being singletons. Per germline, CDR1 MDHEN and CDR2 SYDVKM. The CDR3 has 16 residues. V was pared by 5 bases and J by 1 base, with 16 bases between. Details on this clonotype: Its antigen is unknown.

Hyperthyroidism had been newly diagnosed in patients aged 18 to 65, and its duration was under 2 months. Each 10 ml fresh peripheral blood draw supplied the PBMCs. The rearrangement joins TRBV28 to TRBJ2-3, with unresolved D. The TCR comes from a woman in her twenties or thirties with Graves' hyperthyroidism. The sequenced material came from blood. CDR3 sequence: CASSPRPGWGTDTQYF. CDR3 DNA sequence: TGTGCCAGCAGTCCCCGTCCCGGCTGGGGCACAGATACGCAGTATTTT.